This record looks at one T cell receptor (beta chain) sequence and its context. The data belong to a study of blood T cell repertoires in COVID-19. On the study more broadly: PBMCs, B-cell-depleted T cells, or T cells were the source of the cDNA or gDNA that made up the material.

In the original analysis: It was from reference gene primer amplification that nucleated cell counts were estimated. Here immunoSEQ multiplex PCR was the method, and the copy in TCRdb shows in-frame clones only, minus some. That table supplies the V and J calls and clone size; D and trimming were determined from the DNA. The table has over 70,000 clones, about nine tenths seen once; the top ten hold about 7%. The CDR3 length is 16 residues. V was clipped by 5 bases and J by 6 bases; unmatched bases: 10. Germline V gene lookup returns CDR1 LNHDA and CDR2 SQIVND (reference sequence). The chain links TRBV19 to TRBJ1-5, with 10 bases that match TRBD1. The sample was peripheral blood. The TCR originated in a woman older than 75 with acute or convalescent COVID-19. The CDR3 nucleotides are TGTGCCAGTAGTCCTCAGACAGGGGGCAGGAGTCAGCCCCAGCATTTT. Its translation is CASSPQTGGRSQPQHF.